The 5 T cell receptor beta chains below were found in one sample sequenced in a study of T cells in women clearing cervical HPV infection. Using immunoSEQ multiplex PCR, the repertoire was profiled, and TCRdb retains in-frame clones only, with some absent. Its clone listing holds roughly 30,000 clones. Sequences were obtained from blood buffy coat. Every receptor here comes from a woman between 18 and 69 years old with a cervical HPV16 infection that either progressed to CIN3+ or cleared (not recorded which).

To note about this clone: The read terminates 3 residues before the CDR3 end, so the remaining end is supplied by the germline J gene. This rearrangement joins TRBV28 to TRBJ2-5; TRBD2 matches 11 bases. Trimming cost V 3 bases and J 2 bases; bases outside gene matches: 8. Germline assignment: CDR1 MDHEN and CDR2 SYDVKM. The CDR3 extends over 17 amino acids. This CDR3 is CASSFPRGTSGQETQYF. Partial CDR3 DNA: TGTGCCAGCAGTTTCCCCCGAGGGACTAGCGGACAAGAGACC.

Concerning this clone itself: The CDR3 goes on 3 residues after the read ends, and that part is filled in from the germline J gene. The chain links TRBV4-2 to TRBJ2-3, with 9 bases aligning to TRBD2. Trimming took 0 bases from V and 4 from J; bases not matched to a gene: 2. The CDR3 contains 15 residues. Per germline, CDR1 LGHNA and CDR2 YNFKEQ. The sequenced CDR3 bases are TGTGCCAGCAGCCAAGAGCGGGGGGGCCCAGATACG. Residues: CASSQERGGPDT. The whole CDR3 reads CASSQERGGPDTQYF.

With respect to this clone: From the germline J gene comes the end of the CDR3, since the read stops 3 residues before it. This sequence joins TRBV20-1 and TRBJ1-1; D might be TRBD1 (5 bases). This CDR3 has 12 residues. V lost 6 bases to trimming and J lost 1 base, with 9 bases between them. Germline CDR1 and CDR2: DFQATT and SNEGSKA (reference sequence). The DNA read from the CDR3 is TGCAGTGCAAGAACAGGGAACACTGAA. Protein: CSARTGNTE. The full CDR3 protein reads CSARTGNTEAFF.

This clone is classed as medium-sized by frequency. The CDR3 bases that were read are TGTGCCAGCAGCTTAGAAGGGGGACAGGGAGAA. This translates into CASSLEGGQGE. The whole CDR3 protein is CASSLEGGQGEAFF. The rearrangement links TRBV7-6 to TRBJ1-1; 9 bases line up with TRBD1. The CDR3 goes on 3 residues after the read ends, and that part is filled in from the germline J gene. This CDR3 is 14 amino acids long. Germline assignment: CDR1 SGHVS and CDR2 FNYEAQ.

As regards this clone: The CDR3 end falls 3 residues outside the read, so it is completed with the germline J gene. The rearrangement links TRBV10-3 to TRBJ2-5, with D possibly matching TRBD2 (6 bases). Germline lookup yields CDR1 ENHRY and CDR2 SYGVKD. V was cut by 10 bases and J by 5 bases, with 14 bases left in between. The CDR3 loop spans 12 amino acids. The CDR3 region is CATGGGSETQYF. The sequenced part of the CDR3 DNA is TGTGCCACCGGGGGTGGGAGTGAGACC.